These 10 T cell receptor beta chains originate from one sample sequenced in a study of T cells in Graves' hyperthyroidism and ophthalmopathy. It was RNA transcripts that yielded the amplified TCR beta CDR3 regions. A first-round RT-PCR of the TCR CDR3 used the HTBI primer set. MiXCR, applied by TCRdb to the multiplex PCR reads, yields one record per CDR3 protein. The data contain over 400,000 distinct CDR3 sequences, approximately 22% of them singletons. Specimen: blood. The receptors were gathered from a woman in her seventies with Graves' ophthalmopathy.

There are many counts of this clonotype. The V gene is TRBV20-1, the J gene TRBJ1-5; TRBD1 matches at 7 bases. The junction had 2 bases not matched to a gene; V was cut back by 0 bases and J by 3 bases. CDR1 DFQATT and CDR2 SNEGSKA come from the germline V gene (reference sequence). This CDR3 has 14 residues. CDR3 in amino acids: CSAREGQVNQPQHF. CDR3 DNA sequence: TGCAGTGCTAGAGAAGGACAGGTCAATCAGCCCCAGCATTTT.

This clonotype was recorded a few times. V usage is TRBV10-1 and J usage is TRBJ2-1, with D perhaps TRBD2 (5 bases). Germline loops: CDR1 WNHNN, CDR2 SYGVQD (reference sequence). CDR3 length equals 14 residues. V dropped 2 bases and J dropped 6 bases, with 11 bases sitting between them. The chain's CDR3 is CASSEDLATNEQFF. CDR3 nucleotides: TGCGCCAGCAGTGAGGATCTAGCTACCAATGAGCAGTTCTTC.

This clonotype appeared a single time. The gene calls are TRBV15 and TRBJ2-7; 10 bases map to TRBD2. The V gene end was trimmed by 5 bases and the J gene end by 8 bases; junction bases not matched to a gene: 9. The CDR3 contains 14 residues. Germline CDR1 and CDR2: LNHNV and YYDKDF (reference sequence). The CDR3 loop is CATSGIAGGRKQYF. In DNA form, the CDR3 reads TGTGCCACCAGCGGGATAGCGGGAGGAAGAAAGCAGTACTTC.

This clonotype showed up just a few times. The V call is TRBV12-3 or TRBV12-4, the J call TRBJ2-5; 12 bases map to TRBD1. Trimming at V came to 5 bases and at J to 4 bases, leaving 11 bases not matched to a gene. The CDR3 runs to 17 residues. CDR3 coding DNA: TGTGCCAGCAGTGCCCGGGACAGGGGGCTAGTTGGAGAGACCCAGTACTTC. Amino acids: CASSARDRGLVGETQYF.

This clonotype was seen more than once but under ten times. This chain connects TRBV6-1 to TRBJ2-7; no clear D gene. The V gene lost 7 bases and the J gene lost 6 bases, with 16 bases spanning the gap. Per germline, CDR1 MNHNS and CDR2 SASEGT. The CDR3 runs to 13 residues. CDR3 sequence (DNA): TGTGCCAGCACGACCTACGCCCTGCGCGAGCAGTACTTC. Protein: CASTTYALREQYF.

This clonotype was seen a few times. The gene calls are TRBV7-2 and TRBJ1-2, with D perhaps matching TRBD1 (5 bases). V lost 7 bases and J 4 bases, leaving 16 bases between the germline ends. CDR1 SGHTA and CDR2 FQGNSA come from the germline V gene. The CDR3 totals 14 residues. The CDR3 sequence: CASIQERGVYGYTF. The CDR3 nucleotides read TGTGCCAGCATCCAAGAGAGAGGGGTCTATGGCTACACCTTC.

The V and J genes are TRBV7-6 and TRBJ2-1; 9 positions match TRBD1. CDR3 length: 15 amino acids. V shed 1 base and J 7 bases; nucleotides not matched to a gene: 5. Germline CDR1 and CDR2: SGHVS and FNYEAQ. The CDR3 spells CASSLGGQGRNEQFF. CDR3 DNA sequence: TGTGCCAGCAGCTTAGGCGGACAGGGGAGGAATGAGCAGTTCTTC.

This clonotype came up once. CDR3 DNA: TGTGCCACCAGTGACCCCCGGACTAGCGGGAGCACAGATACGCAGTATTTT. Encoded protein: CATSDPRTSGSTDTQYF. The rearrangement links TRBV24-1 to TRBJ2-3; 11 positions match TRBD2. Germline-derived CDR1 and CDR2 are KGHDR and SFDVKD. The CDR3 has 17 amino acids. Trimming took 4 bases from V and 0 from J; bases not matched to a gene: 5.

This clonotype was seen only a few times. The chain carries TRBV5-1 and TRBJ2-7; 7 nucleotides line up with TRBD1. With V trimmed by 4 bases and J by 2 bases, 9 bases remained unmatched. The CDR3 runs to 15 residues. Germline V gives CDR1 SGHRS, CDR2 YFSETQ. This chain's CDR3 is CASSPDRVGPYEQYF. CDR3 nucleotides: TGCGCCAGCAGCCCCGACAGGGTAGGCCCCTACGAGCAGTACTTC.

The gene calls are TRBV18 and TRBJ2-7; 9 bases are shared with TRBD1. This CDR3 is 14 amino acids long. After removal of 3 bases from V and 9 bases from J, the junction contained 9 bases not matched to a gene. Germline CDR1 and CDR2: KGHSH and LQKENI. The CDR3 region is CASSPTGGGTGQYF. The CDR3 region has the DNA TGTGCCAGCTCACCGACAGGGGGAGGAACGGGGCAGTACTTC.